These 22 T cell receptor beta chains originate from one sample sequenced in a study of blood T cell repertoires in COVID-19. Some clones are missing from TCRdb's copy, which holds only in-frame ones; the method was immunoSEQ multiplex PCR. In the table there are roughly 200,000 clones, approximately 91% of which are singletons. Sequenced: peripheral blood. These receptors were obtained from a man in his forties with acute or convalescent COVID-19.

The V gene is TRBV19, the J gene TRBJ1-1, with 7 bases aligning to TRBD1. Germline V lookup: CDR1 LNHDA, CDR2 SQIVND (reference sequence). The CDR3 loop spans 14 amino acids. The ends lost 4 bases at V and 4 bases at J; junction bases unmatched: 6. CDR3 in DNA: TGTGCCAGTAGTAGATCAGGGGGTCTCACTGAAGCTTTCTTT. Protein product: CASSRSGGLTEAFF.

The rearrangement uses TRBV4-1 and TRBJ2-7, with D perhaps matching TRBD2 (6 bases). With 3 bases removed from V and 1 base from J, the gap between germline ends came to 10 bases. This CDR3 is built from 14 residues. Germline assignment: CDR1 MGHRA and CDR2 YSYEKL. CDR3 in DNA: TGCGCCAGCAGCCAGGCGGGATGGTCCTACGAGCAGTACTTC. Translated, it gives CASSQAGWSYEQYF.

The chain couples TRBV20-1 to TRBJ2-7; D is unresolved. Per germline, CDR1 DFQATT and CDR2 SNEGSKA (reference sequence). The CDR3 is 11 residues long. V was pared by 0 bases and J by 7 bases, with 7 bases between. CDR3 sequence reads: CSAREGREQYF. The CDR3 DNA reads TGCAGTGCTAGAGAGGGCAGGGAGCAGTACTTC.

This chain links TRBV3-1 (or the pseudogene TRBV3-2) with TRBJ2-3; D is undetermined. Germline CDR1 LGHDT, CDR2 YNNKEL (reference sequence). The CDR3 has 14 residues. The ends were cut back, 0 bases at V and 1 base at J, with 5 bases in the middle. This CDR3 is CASSQDPGTDTQYF. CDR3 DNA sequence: TGTGCCAGCAGCCAAGATCCAGGCACAGATACGCAGTATTTT.

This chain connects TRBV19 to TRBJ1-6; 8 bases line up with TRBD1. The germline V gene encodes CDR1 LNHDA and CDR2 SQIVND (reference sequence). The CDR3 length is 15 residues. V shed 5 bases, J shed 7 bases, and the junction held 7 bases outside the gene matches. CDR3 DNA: TGTGCCAGTAGTTCCCGGACAGGGCCAAATTCACCCCTCCACTTT. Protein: CASSSRTGPNSPLHF.

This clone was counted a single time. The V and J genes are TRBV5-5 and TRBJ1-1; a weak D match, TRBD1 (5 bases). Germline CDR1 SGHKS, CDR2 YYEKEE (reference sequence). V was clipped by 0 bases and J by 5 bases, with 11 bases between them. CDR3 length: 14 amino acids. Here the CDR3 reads CASSLVRGGTEAFF. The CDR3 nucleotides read TGTGCCAGCAGCTTGGTCCGGGGGGGTACTGAAGCTTTCTTT.

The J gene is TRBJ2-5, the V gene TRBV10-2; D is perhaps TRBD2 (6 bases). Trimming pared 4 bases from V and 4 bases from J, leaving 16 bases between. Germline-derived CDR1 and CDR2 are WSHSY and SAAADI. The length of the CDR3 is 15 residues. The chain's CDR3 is CASSAPGLPGETQYF. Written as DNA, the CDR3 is TGCGCCAGCAGTGCACCGGGACTCCCGGGAGAGACCCAGTACTTC.

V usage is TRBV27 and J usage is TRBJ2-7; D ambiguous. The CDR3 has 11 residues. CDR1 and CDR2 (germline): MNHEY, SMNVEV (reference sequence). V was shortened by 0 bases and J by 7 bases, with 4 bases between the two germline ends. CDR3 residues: CASSLSGEQYF. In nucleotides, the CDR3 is TGTGCCAGCAGTTTATCCGGGGAGCAGTACTTC.

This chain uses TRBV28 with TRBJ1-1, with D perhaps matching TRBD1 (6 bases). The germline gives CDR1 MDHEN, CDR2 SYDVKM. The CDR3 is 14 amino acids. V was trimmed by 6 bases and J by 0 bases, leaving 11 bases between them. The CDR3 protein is CASRLDRVNTEAFF. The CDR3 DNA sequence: TGTGCCAGCAGGCTGGACAGAGTGAACACTGAAGCTTTCTTT. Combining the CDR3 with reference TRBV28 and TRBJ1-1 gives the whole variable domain DVKVTQSSRYLVKRTGEKVFLECVQDMDHENMFWYRQDPGLGLRLIYFSYDVKMKEKGDIPEGYSVSREKKERFSLILESASTNQTSMYLCASRLDRVNTEAFFGQGTRLTVV.

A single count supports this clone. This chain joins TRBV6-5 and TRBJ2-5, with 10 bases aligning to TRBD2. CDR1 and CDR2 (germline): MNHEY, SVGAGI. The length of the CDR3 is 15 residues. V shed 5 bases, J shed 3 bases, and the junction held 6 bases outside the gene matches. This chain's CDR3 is CASSHSGTSEETQYF. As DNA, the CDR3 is TGTGCCAGCAGTCATTCCGGGACTAGCGAAGAGACCCAGTACTTC.

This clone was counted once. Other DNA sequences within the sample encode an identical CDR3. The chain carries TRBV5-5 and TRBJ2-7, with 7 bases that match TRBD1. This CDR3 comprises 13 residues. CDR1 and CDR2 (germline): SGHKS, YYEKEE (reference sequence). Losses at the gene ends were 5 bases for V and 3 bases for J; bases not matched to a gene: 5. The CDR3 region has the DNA TGTGCCAGCAGTAGACAGGGTAGCTACGAGCAGTACTTC. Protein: CASSRQGSYEQYF. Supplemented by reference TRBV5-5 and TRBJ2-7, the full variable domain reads DAGVTQSPTHLIKTRGQQVTLRCSPISGHKSVSWYQQVLGQGPQFIFQYYEKEERGRGNFPDRFSARQFPNYSSELNVNALLLGDSALYLCASSRQGSYEQYFGPGTRLTVT.

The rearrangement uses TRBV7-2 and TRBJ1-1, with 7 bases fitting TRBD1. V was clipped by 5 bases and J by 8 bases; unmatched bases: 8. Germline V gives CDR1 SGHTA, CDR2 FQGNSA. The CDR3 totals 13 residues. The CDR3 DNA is TGTGCCAGCAGCCGAGGGACAGTCGGAGAAGCTTTCTTT. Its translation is CASSRGTVGEAFF.

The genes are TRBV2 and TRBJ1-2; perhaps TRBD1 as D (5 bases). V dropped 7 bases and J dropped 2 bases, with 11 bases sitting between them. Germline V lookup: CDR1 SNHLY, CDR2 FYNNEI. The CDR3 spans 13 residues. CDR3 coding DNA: TGTGCCAGCAAAAAGCAGGGAAACTATGGCTACACCTTC. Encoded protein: CASKKQGNYGYTF.

Here the CDR3 reads CASSLRSFSGNTIYF. The CDR3 DNA follows: TGTGCCAGCAGCTTGCGGAGCTTCTCTGGAAACACCATATATTTT. This chain uses TRBV7-2 with TRBJ1-3; D gene unclear. Germline-derived CDR1 and CDR2 are SGHTA and FQGNSA. Trimming cost V 3 bases and J 0 bases, with 9 bases left between them. CDR3 size: 15 residues.

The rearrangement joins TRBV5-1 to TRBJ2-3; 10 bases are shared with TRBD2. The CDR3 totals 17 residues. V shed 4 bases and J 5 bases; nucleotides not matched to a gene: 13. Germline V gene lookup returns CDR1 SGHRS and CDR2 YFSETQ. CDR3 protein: CASSPGLAARLEDTQYF. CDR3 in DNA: TGCGCCAGCAGCCCCGGACTAGCGGCACGCCTGGAAGATACGCAGTATTTT.

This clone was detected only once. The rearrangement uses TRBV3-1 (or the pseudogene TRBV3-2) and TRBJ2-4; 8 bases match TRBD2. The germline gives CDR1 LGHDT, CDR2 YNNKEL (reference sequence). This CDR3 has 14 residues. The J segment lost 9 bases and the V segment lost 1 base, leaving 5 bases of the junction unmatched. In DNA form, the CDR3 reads TGTGCCAGCAGCCAAGGGACTAGCAAGGGCATTCAGTACTTC. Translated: CASSQGTSKGIQYF.

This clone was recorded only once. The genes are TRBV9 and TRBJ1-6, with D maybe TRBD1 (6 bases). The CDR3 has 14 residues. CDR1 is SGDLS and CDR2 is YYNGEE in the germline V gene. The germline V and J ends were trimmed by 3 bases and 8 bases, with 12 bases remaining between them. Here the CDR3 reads CASSAGQRDSPLHF. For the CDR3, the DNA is TGTGCCAGCAGCGCTGGACAGAGAGATTCACCCCTCCACTTT.

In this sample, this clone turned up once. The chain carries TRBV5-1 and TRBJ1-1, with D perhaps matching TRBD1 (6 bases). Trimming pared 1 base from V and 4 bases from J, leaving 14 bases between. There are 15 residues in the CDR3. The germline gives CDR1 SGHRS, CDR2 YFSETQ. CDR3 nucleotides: TGCGCCAGCAGCTTGAAGCAGGGGACGGGCACTGAAGCTTTCTTT. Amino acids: CASSLKQGTGTEAFF.

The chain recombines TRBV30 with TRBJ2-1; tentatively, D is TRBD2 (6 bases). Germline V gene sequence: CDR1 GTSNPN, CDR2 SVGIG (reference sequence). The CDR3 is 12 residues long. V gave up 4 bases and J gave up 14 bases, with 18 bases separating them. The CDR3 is CAWKGAGWLEFF. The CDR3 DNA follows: TGTGCCTGGAAAGGCGCGGGGTGGTTGGAGTTCTTC.

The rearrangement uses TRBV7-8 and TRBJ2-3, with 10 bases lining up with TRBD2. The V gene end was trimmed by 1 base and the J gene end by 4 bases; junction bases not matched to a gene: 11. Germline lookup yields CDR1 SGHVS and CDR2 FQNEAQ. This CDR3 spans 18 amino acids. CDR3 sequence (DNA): TGTGCCAGCAGCTTAGGGTCACAACTAGCGGGGTCCCCAGATACGCAGTATTTT. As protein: CASSLGSQLAGSPDTQYF. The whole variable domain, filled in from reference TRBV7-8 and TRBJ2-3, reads GAGVSQSPRYKVAKRGQDVALRCDPISGHVSLFWYQQALGQGPEFLTYFQNEAQLDKSGLPSDRFFAERPEGSVSTLKIQRTQQEDSAVYLCASSLGSQLAGSPDTQYFGPGTRLTVL.

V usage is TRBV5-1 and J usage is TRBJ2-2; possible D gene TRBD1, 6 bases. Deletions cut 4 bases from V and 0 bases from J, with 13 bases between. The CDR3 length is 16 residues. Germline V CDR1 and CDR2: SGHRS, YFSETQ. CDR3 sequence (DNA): TGCGCCAGCAGCGCCAACAGGGTTGCGAACACCGGGGAGCTGTTTTTT. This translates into CASSANRVANTGELFF.

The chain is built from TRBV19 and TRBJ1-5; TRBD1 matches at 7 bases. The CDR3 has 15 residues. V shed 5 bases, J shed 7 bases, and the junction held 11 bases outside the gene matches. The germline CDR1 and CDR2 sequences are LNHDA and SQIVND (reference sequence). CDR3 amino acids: CASSPAAGGLQPQHF. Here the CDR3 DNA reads TGTGCCAGTAGTCCCGCGGCAGGGGGGCTGCAGCCCCAGCATTTT. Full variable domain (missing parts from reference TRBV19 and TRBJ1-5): DGGITQSPKYLFRKEGQNVTLSCEQNLNHDAMYWYRQDPGQGLRLIYYSQIVNDFQKGDIAEGYSVSREKKESFPLTVTSAQKNPTAFYLCASSPAAGGLQPQHFGDGTRLSIL.